The 20 T cell receptor beta chains presented below share a single source sample, sequenced in a study of T cells in Graves' hyperthyroidism and ophthalmopathy. Amplified TCR beta CDR3 regions derived from RNA transcripts. The HTBI set primed first-round TCR CDR3 RT-PCR. TCRdb fed the multiplex PCR reads into MiXCR, producing one record per CDR3 protein. Altogether 300,000 to 450,000 distinct CDR3 sequences are present, under 20% being singletons, with the ten largest covering roughly two fifths. Sequencing input: blood. The receptors here all came from a man between 18 and 29 years old with Graves' ophthalmopathy.

This clonotype appeared a few times. V gene TRBV6-1 combines with J gene TRBJ2-1, with D possibly matching TRBD1 (6 bases). V gave up 1 base and J gave up 1 base, with 8 bases separating them. Germline CDR1 reads MNHNS; CDR2 reads SASEGT. The CDR3 is made up of 15 amino acids. This chain's CDR3 is CASSEVGGSYNEQFF. CDR3 in DNA: TGTGCCAGCAGTGAAGTAGGGGGATCCTACAATGAGCAGTTCTTC.

A few counts support this clonotype. This chain joins TRBV6-1 and TRBJ2-2; 7 positions match TRBD1. Trimming at V came to 7 bases and at J to 6 bases, leaving 11 bases not matched to a gene. The germline gives CDR1 MNHNS, CDR2 SASEGT. The CDR3 loop spans 15 amino acids. This chain's CDR3 is CASNKDGQAAGELFF. For the CDR3, the DNA is TGTGCCAGCAACAAAGACGGACAGGCCGCCGGGGAGCTGTTTTTT.

In its sample, this clonotype was seen many times. The gene calls are TRBV2 and TRBJ1-1; a weak D match, TRBD1 (5 bases). Looked up from germline, CDR1 is SNHLY and CDR2 is FYNNEI. The V gene lost 4 bases and the J gene lost 0 bases, with 9 bases spanning the gap. CDR3 length: 14 amino acids. The CDR3 DNA follows: TGTGCCAGCAGTGGGGACGGACTGAACACTGAAGCTTTCTTT. Its protein product is CASSGDGLNTEAFF.

In this sample, this clonotype turned up many times. This chain links TRBV27 with TRBJ1-5; possible D gene TRBD1, 6 bases. The germline CDR1 and CDR2 sequences are MNHEY and SMNVEV (reference sequence). Trimming took 5 bases from V and 6 from J, leaving 14 bases between them. CDR3 length equals 14 residues. The CDR3 loop reads CASSREGGGQPQHF. The DNA of the CDR3 is TGTGCCAGCAGTCGGGAGGGGGGCGGTCAGCCCCAGCATTTT.

The chain couples TRBV9 to TRBJ1-4; perhaps TRBD1 as D (5 bases). Germline CDR1 and CDR2: SGDLS and YYNGEE. The V end lost 4 bases, the J end lost 7 bases, and 14 bases lay between the germline ends. The CDR3 contains 14 residues. This CDR3 reads CASSKQVEGEKLFF. The CDR3 DNA reads as TGTGCCAGCAGCAAACAGGTGGAGGGTGAAAAACTGTTTTTT.

The V call is TRBV5-1, the J call TRBJ2-7; 11 nucleotides match TRBD2. Germline CDR1 and CDR2: SGHRS and YFSETQ. V lost 3 bases and J lost 3; bases outside the gene matches: 11. CDR3 size: 17 residues. The DNA for the CDR3 is TGCGCCAGCAGCTCGGGAATAACTAGCGGGGGCGGCTACGAGCAGTACTTC. Translation gives CASSSGITSGGGYEQYF.

Many counts were recorded for this clonotype. The chain employs TRBV5-1 and TRBJ1-6; the match to TRBD1 covers 8 bases. Germline values: CDR1 SGHRS, CDR2 YFSETQ. V gave up 4 bases and J gave up 8 bases; unmatched junction bases: 8. The CDR3 has 15 residues. The DNA for the CDR3 is TGCGCCAGCAGCCCCACGACAGGGGCGGATTCACCCCTCCACTTT. Encoded protein: CASSPTTGADSPLHF.

This clonotype was found many times. V and J are TRBV12-3 or TRBV12-4 and TRBJ1-4; the D gene is possibly TRBD1 (5 bases). V was shortened by 0 bases and J by 5 bases, with 10 bases between the two germline ends. The CDR3 runs to 15 residues. The CDR3 DNA is TGTGCCAGCAGTTTAGCGTCGGGGGGGAATGAAAAACTGTTTTTT. The encoded protein is CASSLASGGNEKLFF.

This clonotype was detected once. The chain employs TRBV6-2 or TRBV6-3 and TRBJ2-5, with TRBD2 identical over 10 bases. Germline V gene sequence: CDR1 MNHEY, CDR2 SVGEGT. V dropped 6 bases and J dropped 1; count of bases not matched to a gene: 5. There are 15 residues in the CDR3. This CDR3 is CASRRTSGFQETQYF. DNA of the CDR3: TGTGCCAGCAGAAGGACTAGCGGATTCCAAGAGACCCAGTACTTC.

This chain connects TRBV7-9 to TRBJ2-2, with 9 nucleotides matching TRBD1. Trimming at V came to 6 bases and at J to 4 bases, leaving 12 bases not matched to a gene. The CDR3 sequence is 17 residues long. CDR1 is SEHNR and CDR2 is FQNEAQ in the germline V gene (reference sequence). The CDR3 sequence: CASSSGIGQGITGELFF. Here the CDR3 DNA reads TGTGCCAGCAGTTCGGGTATAGGACAGGGGATCACCGGGGAGCTGTTTTTT.

V usage is TRBV20-1 and J usage is TRBJ2-2; 8 bases match TRBD2. Germline CDR1 DFQATT, CDR2 SNEGSKA (reference sequence). The CDR3 runs to 14 residues. The V segment lost 6 bases and the J segment 5 bases; nucleotides outside the gene matches: 8. CDR3: CSAPGRGGTGELFF. Written as DNA, the CDR3 is TGCAGTGCGCCCGGGAGGGGAGGGACCGGGGAGCTGTTTTTT.

V is TRBV18 and J is TRBJ2-1; TRBD2 aligns across 7 bases. The V segment lost 5 bases and the J segment 4 bases; nucleotides outside the gene matches: 8. The V gene's germline CDR1 is KGHSH and CDR2 LQKENI. This CDR3 comprises 15 residues. CDR3 coding DNA: TGTGCCAGCTCAAGGGGATCTAGCGGTTACAATGAGCAGTTCTTC. This translates into CASSRGSSGYNEQFF.

This chain uses TRBV3-1 with TRBJ2-3; 7 nucleotides align to TRBD2. V was clipped by 4 bases and J by 6 bases; unmatched bases: 10. The CDR3 is made up of 15 amino acids. The germline V gene has CDR1 LGHDT and CDR2 YNNKEL (reference sequence). This CDR3 is CASSPLSGQRDTQYF. The CDR3 bases are TGTGCCAGCAGCCCCCTTAGCGGGCAACGGGATACGCAGTATTTT.

The chain carries TRBV6-2 or TRBV6-3 and TRBJ1-6, with 7 bases fitting TRBD1. The CDR3 consists of 14 residues. V lost 6 bases to trimming and J lost 6 bases; unmatched junction nucleotides: 5. Germline CDR1 is MNHEY and CDR2 is SVGEGT. DNA of the CDR3: TGTGCCAGCAGCTACAGGGGAGGTAATTCACCCCTCCACTTT. Amino acid sequence: CASSYRGGNSPLHF.

This clonotype was seen at least ten times. The chain is built from TRBV27 and TRBJ1-6, with D tentatively TRBD1 (6 bases). CDR1 is MNHEY and CDR2 is SMNVEV in the germline V gene (reference sequence). V was shortened by 3 bases and J by 8 bases, with 17 bases between the two germline ends. The CDR3 loop spans 16 amino acids. The CDR3 bases are TGTGCCAGCAGTTTCGGGGGGCCCCAATACGATTCACCCCTCCACTTT. Its translation: CASSFGGPQYDSPLHF.

On this clonotype itself: Germline and junction disagree at one end, which may indicate a read error. This chain connects TRBV24-1 to TRBJ2-2; D gene ambiguous. Germline lookup yields CDR1 KGHDR and CDR2 SFDVKD. CDR3 length equals 16 residues. The CDR3 is CAASDLGKTNTGELFF. The CDR3, as DNA: TGTGCCGCCAGTGATTTGGGCAAGACGAACACCGGGGAGCTGTTTTTT.

The V and J genes are TRBV6-2 or TRBV6-3 and TRBJ2-1, with D tentatively TRBD2 (5 bases). In germline, CDR1 is MNHEY, CDR2 SVGEGT. This CDR3 region has 12 residues. V was shortened by 8 bases and J by 6 bases, with 11 bases between the two germline ends. The CDR3 region has the DNA TGTGCCAGCCAACTAGGGAGCAATGAGCAGTTCTTC. Its translation: CASQLGSNEQFF.

CDR3 DNA sequence: TGTGCCAGCAGTGCGGCAGAGAATTCACCCCTCCACTTT. Its translation: CASSAAENSPLHF. The chain recombines TRBV6-4 with TRBJ1-6; D not certain. Trimming pared 4 bases from V and 7 bases from J, leaving 8 bases between. The CDR3 has 13 residues. CDR1 is MRHNA and CDR2 is SNTAGT in the germline V gene.

This clonotype was seen a handful of times. The genes are TRBV6-1 and TRBJ2-5; D perhaps matches TRBD2 (6 bases). Trimming took 5 bases from V and 2 from J, leaving 15 bases between them. The CDR3 length is 15 residues. Germline V gene lookup returns CDR1 MNHNS and CDR2 SASEGT. The CDR3 DNA reads TGTGCCAGCAGTCCCCGGGGTAGCGGTCAAGAGACCCAGTACTTC. It specifies CASSPRGSGQETQYF.

This clonotype was picked up many times. This chain connects TRBV5-6 to TRBJ2-5, with D perhaps TRBD1 or TRBD2 (6 bases each). The CDR3 runs to 16 residues. V was trimmed by 1 base and J by 5 bases, leaving 18 bases between them. CDR1 is SGHDT and CDR2 is YYEEEE in the germline V gene. In DNA, the CDR3 is TGTGCCAGCAGCTTGTTTGGGGGGCCCATGGAGGAGACCCAGTACTTC. Its protein is CASSLFGGPMEETQYF. Full variable domain (rest looked up from reference TRBV5-6 and TRBJ2-5): DAGVTQSPTHLIKTRGQQVTLRCSPKSGHDTVSWYQQALGQGPQFIFQYYEEEERQRGNFPDRFSGHQFPNYSSELNVNALLLGDSALYLCASSLFGGPMEETQYFGPGTRLLVL.